Each of the 25 T cell receptor beta chains below was sequenced from the same sample in a study of cytomegalovirus exposure and HLA in healthy donors. Measured with immunoSEQ multiplex PCR; TCRdb has only the in-frame clones, and not every one. This sample carries 250,000 to 350,000 clones, roughly 90% of them seen once, and the ten largest clones take approximately 0.9%. Sequenced input: PBMCs. These receptor sequences come from a woman aged 18-29 years in good health and CMV-seronegative.

The table lists this clone with many counts. The chain uses TRBV9 and TRBJ2-2; 7 positions match TRBD2. The CDR3 totals 15 residues. V was clipped by 0 bases and J by 3 bases; unmatched bases: 2. The germline V gene has CDR1 SGDLS and CDR2 YYNGEE. The CDR3, as DNA: TGTGCCAGCAGCGTAGGACTAGCTTACACCGGGGAGCTGTTTTTT. It translates to CASSVGLAYTGELFF.

The CDR3 is CASSKGQSRLAGLNEQFF. CDR3 nucleotides: TGCGCCAGCTCCAAGGGGCAATCACGACTAGCGGGATTGAATGAGCAGTTCTTC. The J gene is TRBJ2-1, the V gene TRBV5-1; 11 bases match TRBD2. The CDR3 runs 18 residues. CDR1 SGHRS and CDR2 YFSETQ come from the germline V gene. Trimming at V came to 7 bases and at J to 7 bases, leaving 19 bases not matched to a gene.

This clone was detected once. The chain is built from TRBV19 and TRBJ2-1, with a possible D match to TRBD1 (5 bases). Trimming cost V 6 bases and J 5 bases, with 23 bases left between them. Germline CDR1 and CDR2: LNHDA and SQIVND (reference sequence). The CDR3 covers 17 residues. The CDR3: CASSLDNWNNRNNEQFF. In DNA form, the CDR3 reads TGTGCCAGTAGCCTGGACAATTGGAACAATAGAAACAATGAGCAGTTCTTC. Full variable domain (rest looked up from reference TRBV19 and TRBJ2-1): DGGITQSPKYLFRKEGQNVTLSCEQNLNHDAMYWYRQDPGQGLRLIYYSQIVNDFQKGDIAEGYSVSREKKESFPLTVTSAQKNPTAFYLCASSLDNWNNRNNEQFFGPGTRLTVL.

V is TRBV28 and J is TRBJ1-5, with 8 bases matching TRBD1. This CDR3 has 14 amino acids. The junction had 4 bases not matched to a gene; V was cut back by 4 bases and J by 5 bases. Germline V CDR1 and CDR2: MDHEN, SYDVKM. Here the CDR3 reads CASSSDRDDQPQHF. The CDR3 DNA sequence: TGTGCCAGCAGTTCGGACAGGGACGATCAGCCCCAGCATTTT. The whole variable domain, remainder taken from reference TRBV28 and TRBJ1-5, is DVKVTQSSRYLVKRTGEKVFLECVQDMDHENMFWYRQDPGLGLRLIYFSYDVKMKEKGDIPEGYSVSREKKERFSLILESASTNQTSMYLCASSSDRDDQPQHFGDGTRLSIL.

The chain combines TRBV4-1 with TRBJ2-5, with 9 bases that match TRBD2. Germline V CDR1 and CDR2: MGHRA, YSYEKL. The CDR3 consists of 16 residues. With V trimmed by 1 base and J by 3 bases, 6 bases remained unmatched. This CDR3 reads CASSQGASGVKETQYF. The DNA for the CDR3 is TGCGCCAGCAGCCAAGGGGCTAGCGGGGTAAAAGAGACCCAGTACTTC.

In regard to this clone: The sample holds other DNA sequences that translate to the same CDR3. The CDR3 DNA sequence: TGTGCCAGCAGTTTAGCGGGATCCAATCAGCCCCAGCATTTT. Translated, it gives CASSLAGSNQPQHF. The chain carries TRBV28 and TRBJ1-5; no reliable D call. The CDR3 loop spans 14 amino acids. Germline V gene lookup returns CDR1 MDHEN and CDR2 SYDVKM. Trimming shortened V by 2 bases and J by 3 bases, and 8 bases separated the two germline ends.

The chain is built from TRBV1 and TRBJ2-1; TRBD2, the D gene given by the table, was not confirmed from the DNA. TRBV1 is recorded as a pseudogene. The length of the CDR3 is 17 residues. As DNA, the CDR3 is TGCACCAGCAGCCAAGACGTAGCGGGGCCCCTTGAAAAGGGTCCGTTCTTC. Translated, it gives CTSSQDVAGPLEKGPFF.

The chain carries TRBV4-1 and TRBJ2-5, with 7 bases identical to TRBD2. V shed 1 base, J shed 5 bases, and the junction held 7 bases outside the gene matches. Germline lookup yields CDR1 MGHRA and CDR2 YSYEKL. There are 15 residues in the CDR3. CDR3 loop: CASSQGAGSFETQYF. CDR3 in DNA: TGCGCCAGCAGCCAAGGAGCGGGATCCTTTGAGACCCAGTACTTC.

The rearrangement links TRBV6-6 to TRBJ2-7, with 9 bases aligning to TRBD2. Losses at the gene ends were 5 bases for V and 4 bases for J; bases not matched to a gene: 12. Per germline, CDR1 MNHNY and CDR2 SVGAGI (reference sequence). This CDR3 spans 16 amino acids. The CDR3 bases are TGTGCCAGCAGTCAACGACCTAGCGGGATTGTGTACGAGCAGTACTTC. Translated: CASSQRPSGIVYEQYF.

The genes are TRBV5-1 and TRBJ2-7; D is uncertain. The CDR3 contains 14 residues. Germline assignment: CDR1 SGHRS and CDR2 YFSETQ. V gave up 2 bases and J gave up 1 base, with 10 bases separating them. Here the CDR3 DNA reads TGCGCCAGCAGCTTAAAGTCAGGTTCCTACGAGCAGTACTTC. This encodes CASSLKSGSYEQYF.

The chain employs TRBV5-6 and TRBJ2-7; D may be TRBD2 (5 bases). V shed 4 bases and J shed 9 bases, with 17 bases lying between them. Germline lookup yields CDR1 SGHDT and CDR2 YYEEEE. The CDR3 has 13 residues. CDR3 in amino acids: CASSLSLGRGQYF. The CDR3 region has the DNA TGTGCCAGCAGCCTTTCATTGGGTCGGGGGCAGTACTTC. Supplemented by reference TRBV5-6 and TRBJ2-7, the full variable domain reads DAGVTQSPTHLIKTRGQQVTLRCSPKSGHDTVSWYQQALGQGPQFIFQYYEEEERQRGNFPDRFSGHQFPNYSSELNVNALLLGDSALYLCASSLSLGRGQYFGPGTRLTVT.

The chain uses TRBV4-2 and TRBJ2-7; D possibly corresponds to TRBD2 (6 bases). The CDR3 consists of 14 residues. Trimming stripped 2 bases from V and 5 bases from J, with 13 bases between. In germline, CDR1 is LGHNA, CDR2 YNFKEQ. The CDR3 sequence: CASSQPGPGDEQYF. In DNA, the CDR3 is TGTGCCAGCAGCCAACCTGGACCGGGAGACGAGCAGTACTTC.

This chain joins TRBV5-8 and TRBJ2-5; a weak D match, TRBD1 (6 bases). V was pared by 7 bases and J by 2 bases, with 15 bases between. Germline lookup yields CDR1 SGHTS and CDR2 YDEGEE. This CDR3 has 14 residues. CDR3 amino acids: CASPIRTEQETQYF. Here the CDR3 DNA reads TGTGCCAGCCCCATACGGACAGAGCAAGAGACCCAGTACTTC.

The chain is built from TRBV7-9 and TRBJ2-3; 7 bases match TRBD1. The CDR3 length is 16 residues. The germline gives CDR1 SEHNR, CDR2 FQNEAQ (reference sequence). V trimming: 2 bases; J trimming: 2 bases; junction bases outside the gene matches: 7. In DNA form, the CDR3 reads TGTGCCAGCAGCTTAAGTGGGACAGACTACACAGATACGCAGTATTTT. Its protein is CASSLSGTDYTDTQYF.

The chain is built from TRBV29-1 and TRBJ2-7, with a possible D match to TRBD1 (6 bases). Germline V gene data show CDR1 as SQVTM and CDR2 as ANQGSEA. The V gene lost 4 bases and the J gene lost 5 bases, with 15 bases spanning the gap. The CDR3 is 13 amino acids. CDR3 residues: CSVVRQGSHEQYF. CDR3 bases: TGCAGCGTTGTCCGGCAGGGGAGCCACGAGCAGTACTTC.

V usage is TRBV28 and J usage is TRBJ1-2; D not resolved. Trimming removed 3 bases at V and 3 bases at J, with 11 bases between. Per the germline V gene, CDR1 is MDHEN and CDR2 is SYDVKM. The CDR3 is made up of 14 amino acids. The chain's CDR3 is CASSFAGEHYGYTF. The CDR3 region has the DNA TGTGCCAGCAGTTTCGCAGGTGAACACTATGGCTACACCTTC.

Written as DNA, the CDR3 is TGCGCCAGCAGCTCGGGACAGAACTACGAGCAGTACTTC. This sequence encodes CASSSGQNYEQYF. The J gene is TRBJ2-7, the V gene TRBV5-1, with 7 bases that match TRBD1. J was trimmed by 3 bases and V by 3 bases; bases with no gene match: 3. This CDR3 is 13 amino acids long. CDR1 is SGHRS, CDR2 YFSETQ, per germline.

The chain combines TRBV7-2 with TRBJ1-1, with D uncertain. The V end was cut by 3 bases, the J end by 4 bases, with 12 bases between. This CDR3 has 14 amino acids. Germline-derived CDR1 and CDR2 are SGHTA and FQGNSA. CDR3 sequence (DNA): TGTGCCAGCAGCTTGGGGTTAGGGAGCACTGAAGCTTTCTTT. It yields the protein CASSLGLGSTEAFF.

The J gene is TRBJ1-2, the V gene TRBV29-1; 7 bases are shared with TRBD1. Looked up from germline, CDR1 is SQVTM and CDR2 is ANQGSEA. V gave up 4 bases and J gave up 1 base; unmatched junction bases: 6. CDR3 length equals 14 residues. The CDR3 protein is CSVGPRTGNYGYTF. CDR3 in DNA: TGCAGCGTTGGTCCCCGGACAGGTAACTATGGCTACACCTTC.

The rearrangement uses TRBV14 and TRBJ2-3; D is unresolved. Germline-derived CDR1 and CDR2 are SGHDN and FVKESK. Trimming cost V 4 bases and J 4 bases, with 12 bases left between them. The CDR3 covers 14 residues. The DNA of the CDR3 is TGTGCCAGCAGCCTCCAGCATCGGGCAGATACGCAGTATTTT. Protein: CASSLQHRADTQYF.

The chain couples TRBV28 to TRBJ2-7; 11 nucleotides match TRBD2. Germline CDR1 reads MDHEN; CDR2 reads SYDVKM. The CDR3 length is 14 residues. The V segment lost 5 bases and the J segment 5 bases; nucleotides outside the gene matches: 5. CDR3 in amino acids: CASSPLAGGDEQYF. The CDR3 region has the DNA TGTGCCAGCAGTCCCCTAGCGGGAGGCGACGAGCAGTACTTC.

This chain's CDR3 is CASSHRGFTEAFF. In DNA, the CDR3 is TGTGCCAGCAGCCACAGGGGATTCACTGAAGCTTTCTTT. J is TRBJ1-1 and V is TRBV7-9; the match to TRBD1 covers 7 bases. Germline trimming cut 5 bases from V and 4 bases from J; bases unmatched to any gene: 4. Germline loops: CDR1 SEHNR, CDR2 FQNEAQ (reference sequence). The CDR3 covers 13 residues.

The V call is TRBV27, the J call TRBJ1-1; 9 bases line up with TRBD1. V shed 7 bases and J 4 bases; nucleotides not matched to a gene: 10. The CDR3 runs to 15 residues. Germline CDR1 reads MNHEY; CDR2 reads SMNVEV (reference sequence). The CDR3 nucleotides are TGTGCCAGCACAGCTCGGACAGGGGCACGCACTGAAGCTTTCTTT. This codes for CASTARTGARTEAFF.

CDR3 nucleotide sequence: TGTGCCAGCAGTTTACCCCCCGGACTAGCGGGAGCGGACGAGCAGTTCTTC. Translation gives CASSLPPGLAGADEQFF. The gene calls are TRBV27 and TRBJ2-1; TRBD2 matches 13 bases. The V gene end was trimmed by 2 bases and the J gene end by 10 bases; junction bases not matched to a gene: 11. Germline V gene lookup returns CDR1 MNHEY and CDR2 SMNVEV (reference sequence). CDR3 length: 17 residues.

This chain links TRBV27 with TRBJ1-2; the D gene is possibly TRBD1 (6 bases). CDR1 is MNHEY, CDR2 SMNVEV, per germline (reference sequence). Trimming cost V 5 bases and J 4 bases, with 11 bases left between them. The CDR3 is 13 residues long. CDR3 loop: CASSDGTFYGYTF. CDR3 nucleotide sequence: TGTGCCAGCAGTGATGGGACATTCTATGGCTACACCTTC.